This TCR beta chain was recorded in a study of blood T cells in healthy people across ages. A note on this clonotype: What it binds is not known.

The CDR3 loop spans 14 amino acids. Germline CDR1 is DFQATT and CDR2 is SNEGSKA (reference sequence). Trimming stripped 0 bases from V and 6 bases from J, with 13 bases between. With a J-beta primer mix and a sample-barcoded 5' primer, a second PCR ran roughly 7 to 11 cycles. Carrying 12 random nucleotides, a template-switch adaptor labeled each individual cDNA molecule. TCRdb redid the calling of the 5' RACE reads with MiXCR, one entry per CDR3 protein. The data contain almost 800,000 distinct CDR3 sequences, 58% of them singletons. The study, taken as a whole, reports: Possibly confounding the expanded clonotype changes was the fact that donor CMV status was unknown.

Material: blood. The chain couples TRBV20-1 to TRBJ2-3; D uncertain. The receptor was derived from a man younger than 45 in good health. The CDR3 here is CSARDWVMGDTQYF. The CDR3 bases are TGCAGTGCTAGAGATTGGGTAATGGGGGATACGCAGTATTTT.